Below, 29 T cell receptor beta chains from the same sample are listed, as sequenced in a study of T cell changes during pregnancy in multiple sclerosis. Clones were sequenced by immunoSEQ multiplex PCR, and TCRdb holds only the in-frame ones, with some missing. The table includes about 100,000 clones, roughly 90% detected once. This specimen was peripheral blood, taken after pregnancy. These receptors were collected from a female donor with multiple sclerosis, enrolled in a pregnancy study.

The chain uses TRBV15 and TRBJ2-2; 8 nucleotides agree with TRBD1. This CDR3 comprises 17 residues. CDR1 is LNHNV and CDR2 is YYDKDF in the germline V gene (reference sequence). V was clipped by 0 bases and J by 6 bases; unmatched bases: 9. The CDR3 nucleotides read TGTGCCACCAGCAGAGAGATAGGAGGACAGGGATCCGGGGAGCTGTTTTTT. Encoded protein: CATSREIGGQGSGELFF.

The CDR3 sequence is CAWSLFGGYQETQYF. In nucleotides, the CDR3 is TGTGCCTGGAGTCTCTTTGGCGGATACCAAGAGACCCAGTACTTC. The rearrangement links TRBV30 to TRBJ2-5; D is unclear. The CDR3 is 15 residues long. Germline V gene lookup returns CDR1 GTSNPN and CDR2 SVGIG (reference sequence). V dropped 2 bases and J dropped 0 bases, with 13 bases sitting between them.

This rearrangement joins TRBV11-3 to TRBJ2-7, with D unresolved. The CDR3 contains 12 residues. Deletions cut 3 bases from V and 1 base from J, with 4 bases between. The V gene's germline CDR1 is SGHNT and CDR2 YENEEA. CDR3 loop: CASSFRSYEQYF. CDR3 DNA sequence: TGTGCCAGCAGCTTCAGGTCCTACGAGCAGTACTTC.

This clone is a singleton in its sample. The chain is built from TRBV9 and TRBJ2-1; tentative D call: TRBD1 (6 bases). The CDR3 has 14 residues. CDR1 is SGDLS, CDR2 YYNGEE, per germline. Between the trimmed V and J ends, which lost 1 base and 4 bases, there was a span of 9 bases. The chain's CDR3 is CASSVQGQYNEQFF. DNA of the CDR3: TGTGCCAGCAGCGTACAGGGACAATACAATGAGCAGTTCTTC.

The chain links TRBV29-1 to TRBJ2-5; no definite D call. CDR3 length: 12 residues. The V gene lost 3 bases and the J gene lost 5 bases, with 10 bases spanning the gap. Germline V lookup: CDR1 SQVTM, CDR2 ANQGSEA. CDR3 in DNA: TGCAGCGTTGACCCAGCGTTGGAGACCCAGTACTTC. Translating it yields CSVDPALETQYF.

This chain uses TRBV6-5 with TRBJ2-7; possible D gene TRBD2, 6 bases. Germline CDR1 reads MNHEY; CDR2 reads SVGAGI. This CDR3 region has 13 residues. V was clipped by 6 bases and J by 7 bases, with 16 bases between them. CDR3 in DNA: TGTGCCAGCAGGGAGGGTTGGGGGAGGGAGCAGTACTTC. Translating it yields CASREGWGREQYF.

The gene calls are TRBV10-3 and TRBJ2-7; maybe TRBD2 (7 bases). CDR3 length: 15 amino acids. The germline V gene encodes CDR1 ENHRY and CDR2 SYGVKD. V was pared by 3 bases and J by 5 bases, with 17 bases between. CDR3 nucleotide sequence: TGTGCCATCAGTGACGACGGGGGGCCTGGGGACGAGCAGTACTTC. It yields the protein CAISDDGGPGDEQYF.

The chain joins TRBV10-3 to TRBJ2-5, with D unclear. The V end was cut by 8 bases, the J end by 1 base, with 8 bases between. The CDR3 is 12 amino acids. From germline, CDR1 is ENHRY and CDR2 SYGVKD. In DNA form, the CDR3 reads TGTGCCATCGCGGCAGTCCAAGAGACCCAGTACTTC. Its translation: CAIAAVQETQYF.

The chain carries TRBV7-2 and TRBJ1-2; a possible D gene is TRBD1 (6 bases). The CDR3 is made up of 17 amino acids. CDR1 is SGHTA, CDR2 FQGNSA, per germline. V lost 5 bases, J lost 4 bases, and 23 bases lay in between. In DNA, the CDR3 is TGTGCCAGCAGCCCTAGGGCCCGGACAGCGTCCTCCTATGGCTACACCTTC. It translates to CASSPRARTASSYGYTF.

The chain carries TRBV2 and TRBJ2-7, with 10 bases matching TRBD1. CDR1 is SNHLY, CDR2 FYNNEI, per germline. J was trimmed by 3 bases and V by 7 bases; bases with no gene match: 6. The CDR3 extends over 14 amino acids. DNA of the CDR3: TGTGCCAGCATTAGGGACAGGGGTATCTACGAGCAGTACTTC. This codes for CASIRDRGIYEQYF.

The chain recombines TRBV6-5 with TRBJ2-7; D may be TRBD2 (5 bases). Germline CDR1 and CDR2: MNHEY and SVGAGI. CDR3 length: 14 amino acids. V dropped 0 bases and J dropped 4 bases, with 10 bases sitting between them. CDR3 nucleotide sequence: TGTGCCAGCAGTTACTCGATAACGGGATACGAGCAGTACTTC. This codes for CASSYSITGYEQYF.

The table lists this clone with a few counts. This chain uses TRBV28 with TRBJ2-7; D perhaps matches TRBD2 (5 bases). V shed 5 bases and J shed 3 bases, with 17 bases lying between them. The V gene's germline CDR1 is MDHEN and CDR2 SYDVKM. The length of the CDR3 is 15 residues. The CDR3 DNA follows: TGTGCCAGCAGTCCGGGATCCACAGCAAACTACGAGCAGTACTTC. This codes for CASSPGSTANYEQYF.

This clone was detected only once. CDR3 sequence reads: CASKRGSGTEAFF. CDR3 in DNA: TGCGCCAGCAAGAGGGGGTCGGGCACTGAAGCTTTCTTT. This chain connects TRBV5-1 to TRBJ1-1, with D maybe TRBD1 (6 bases). V lost 6 bases, J lost 4 bases, and 13 bases lay in between. The CDR3 has 13 amino acids. Germline CDR1 and CDR2: SGHRS and YFSETQ.

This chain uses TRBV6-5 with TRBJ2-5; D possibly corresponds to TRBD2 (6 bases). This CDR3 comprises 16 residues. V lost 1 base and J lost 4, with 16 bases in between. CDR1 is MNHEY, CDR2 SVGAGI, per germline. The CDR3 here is CASSYFGTGGGETQYF. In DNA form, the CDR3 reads TGTGCCAGCAGTTACTTCGGGACCGGGGGAGGAGAGACCCAGTACTTC.

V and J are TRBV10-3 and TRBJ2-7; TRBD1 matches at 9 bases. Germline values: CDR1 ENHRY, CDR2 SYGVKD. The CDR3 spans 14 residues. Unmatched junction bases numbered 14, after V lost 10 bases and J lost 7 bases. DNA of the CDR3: TGTGCCACCAACCCGGGACAGGGTCAATATGAGCAGTACTTC. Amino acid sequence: CATNPGQGQYEQYF.

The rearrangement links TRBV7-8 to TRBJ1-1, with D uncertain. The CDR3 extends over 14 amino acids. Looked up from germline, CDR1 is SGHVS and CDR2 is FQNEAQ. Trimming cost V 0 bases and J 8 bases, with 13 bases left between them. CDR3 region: CASSLARSLLEAFF. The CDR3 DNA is TGTGCCAGCAGCTTAGCGCGTAGCCTTCTGGAAGCTTTCTTT.

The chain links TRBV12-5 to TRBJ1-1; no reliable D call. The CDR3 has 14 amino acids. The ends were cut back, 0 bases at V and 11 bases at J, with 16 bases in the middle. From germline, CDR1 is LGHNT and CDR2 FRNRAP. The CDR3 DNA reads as TGTGCTAGTGGTTTGGTCGGGGATTATCAAACGGCTTTCTTT. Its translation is CASGLVGDYQTAFF.

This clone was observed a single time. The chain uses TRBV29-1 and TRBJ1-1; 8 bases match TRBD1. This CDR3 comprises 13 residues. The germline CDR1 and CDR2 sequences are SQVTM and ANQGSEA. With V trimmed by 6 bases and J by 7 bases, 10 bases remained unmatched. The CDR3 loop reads CSVVIRGQNEAFF. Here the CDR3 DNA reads TGCAGCGTCGTAATCAGGGGGCAGAATGAAGCTTTCTTT.

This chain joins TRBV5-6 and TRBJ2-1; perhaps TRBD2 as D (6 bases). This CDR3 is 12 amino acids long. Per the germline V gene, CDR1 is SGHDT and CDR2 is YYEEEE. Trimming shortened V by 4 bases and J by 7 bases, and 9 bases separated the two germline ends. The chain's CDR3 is CASSRRGNEQFF. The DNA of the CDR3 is TGTGCCAGCAGCCGGCGGGGTAATGAGCAGTTCTTC.

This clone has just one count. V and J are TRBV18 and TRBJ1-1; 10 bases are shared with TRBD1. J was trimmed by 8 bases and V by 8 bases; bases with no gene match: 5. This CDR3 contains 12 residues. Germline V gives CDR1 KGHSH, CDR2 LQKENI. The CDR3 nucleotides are TGTGCCAGCGGCCGGGACAGGGGCGAAGCTTTCTTT. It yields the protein CASGRDRGEAFF.

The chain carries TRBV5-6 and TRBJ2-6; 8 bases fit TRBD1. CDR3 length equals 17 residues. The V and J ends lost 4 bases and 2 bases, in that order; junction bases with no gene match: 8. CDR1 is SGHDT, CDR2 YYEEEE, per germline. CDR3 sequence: CASSPGTGWAGANVLTF. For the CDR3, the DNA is TGTGCCAGCAGCCCTGGGACAGGATGGGCTGGGGCCAACGTCCTGACTTTC. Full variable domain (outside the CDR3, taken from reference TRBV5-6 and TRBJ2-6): DAGVTQSPTHLIKTRGQQVTLRCSPKSGHDTVSWYQQALGQGPQFIFQYYEEEERQRGNFPDRFSGHQFPNYSSELNVNALLLGDSALYLCASSPGTGWAGANVLTFGAGSRLTVL.

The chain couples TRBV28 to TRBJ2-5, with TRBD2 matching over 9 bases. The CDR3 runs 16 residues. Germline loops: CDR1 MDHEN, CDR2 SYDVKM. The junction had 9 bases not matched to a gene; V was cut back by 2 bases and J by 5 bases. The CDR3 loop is CASSLRGVTSGETQYF. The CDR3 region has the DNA TGTGCCAGCAGTTTAAGGGGGGTCACTAGCGGGGAGACCCAGTACTTC. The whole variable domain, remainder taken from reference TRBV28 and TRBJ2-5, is DVKVTQSSRYLVKRTGEKVFLECVQDMDHENMFWYRQDPGLGLRLIYFSYDVKMKEKGDIPEGYSVSREKKERFSLILESASTNQTSMYLCASSLRGVTSGETQYFGPGTRLLVL.

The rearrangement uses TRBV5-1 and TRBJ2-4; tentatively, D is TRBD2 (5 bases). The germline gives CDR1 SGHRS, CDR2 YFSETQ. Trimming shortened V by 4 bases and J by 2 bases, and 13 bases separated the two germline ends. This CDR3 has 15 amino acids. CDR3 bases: TGCGCCAGCAGCCCACCTGGAGGATCCAAAAACATTCAGTACTTC. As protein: CASSPPGGSKNIQYF.

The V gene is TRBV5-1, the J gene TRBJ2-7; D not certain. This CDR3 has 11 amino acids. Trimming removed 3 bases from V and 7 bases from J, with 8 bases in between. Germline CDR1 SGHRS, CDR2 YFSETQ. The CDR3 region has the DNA TGCGCCAGCAGCTCCCTCGGGGAGCAGTACTTC. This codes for CASSSLGEQYF.

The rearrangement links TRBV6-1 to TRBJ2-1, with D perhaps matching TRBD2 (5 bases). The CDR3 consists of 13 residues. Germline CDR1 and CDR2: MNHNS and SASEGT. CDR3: CTALGSSYNEQFF. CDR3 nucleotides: TGTACCGCACTAGGGAGCTCCTACAATGAGCAGTTCTTC.

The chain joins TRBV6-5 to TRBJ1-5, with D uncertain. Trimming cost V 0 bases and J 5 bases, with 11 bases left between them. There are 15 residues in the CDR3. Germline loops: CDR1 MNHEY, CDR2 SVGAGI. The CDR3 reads CASSYSNGIDQPQHF. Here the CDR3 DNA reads TGTGCCAGCAGTTACTCGAACGGGATAGATCAGCCCCAGCATTTT.

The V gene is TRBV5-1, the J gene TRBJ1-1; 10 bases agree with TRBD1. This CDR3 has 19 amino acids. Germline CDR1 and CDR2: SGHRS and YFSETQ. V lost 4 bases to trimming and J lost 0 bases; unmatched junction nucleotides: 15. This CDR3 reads CASSPTPGQGMSMNTEAFF. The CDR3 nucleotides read TGCGCCAGCAGCCCCACTCCGGGACAGGGGATGTCCATGAACACTGAAGCTTTCTTT.

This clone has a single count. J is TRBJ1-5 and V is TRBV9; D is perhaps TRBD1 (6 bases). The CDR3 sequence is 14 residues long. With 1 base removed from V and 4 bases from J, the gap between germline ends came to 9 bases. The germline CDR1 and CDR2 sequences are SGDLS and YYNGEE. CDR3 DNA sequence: TGTGCCAGCAGCGTAAGGGGGGGAAATCAGCCCCAGCATTTT. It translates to CASSVRGGNQPQHF.

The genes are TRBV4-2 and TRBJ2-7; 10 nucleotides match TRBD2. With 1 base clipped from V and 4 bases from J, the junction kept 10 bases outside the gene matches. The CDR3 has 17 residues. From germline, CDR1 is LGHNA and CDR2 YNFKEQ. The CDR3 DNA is TGTGCCAGCAGCCAAGGAGGCTCTAGCGGGAGATTGTACGAGCAGTACTTC. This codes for CASSQGGSSGRLYEQYF.